The 3 T cell receptor beta chains reported below all come from one sample, sequenced in a study of T-cell reconstitution after alpha-beta-depleted transplantation in children. TCRbeta library preparation incorporated unique molecular identifiers. In TCRdb, the PCR reads were re-called with MiXCR into one record per CDR3 protein. The top ten hold roughly 5% of the sample, which has about 870,000 distinct CDR3 sequences, roughly 15% seen once. Material: PBMCs, mostly from graft donor cells, obtained 360 days after TCRalphabeta/CD19-depleted stem cell transplant. The source of these receptors is a male patient younger than 18 who had a stem cell transplant for acute lymphoblastic leukemia, so the T cells may come from the graft donor.

Many counts were recorded for this clonotype. V gene TRBV5-1 combines with J gene TRBJ2-3; possibly TRBD1 for D (5 bases). The CDR3 loop spans 15 amino acids. V lost 1 base, J lost 1 base, and 10 bases lay in between. Per the germline V gene, CDR1 is SGHRS and CDR2 is YFSETQ. CDR3: CASSLIQAGTDTQYF. CDR3 nucleotides: TGCGCCAGCAGCTTGATACAGGCAGGCACAGATACGCAGTATTTT.

This clonotype came up a few times. The chain links TRBV5-1 to TRBJ2-7; no reliable D call. The germline gives CDR1 SGHRS, CDR2 YFSETQ. This CDR3 has 16 residues. V lost 4 bases, J lost 4 bases, and 21 bases lay in between. The CDR3 nucleotides read TGCGCCAGCAGCATGGGCAAGGGTTTTATGAAATACGAGCAGTACTTC. This translates into CASSMGKGFMKYEQYF.

This clonotype was observed a few times. The V call is TRBV27, the J call TRBJ2-1; the match to TRBD2 covers 9 bases. Per germline, CDR1 MNHEY and CDR2 SMNVEV (reference sequence). The CDR3 loop spans 15 amino acids. V dropped 3 bases and J dropped 8; count of bases not matched to a gene: 8. Here the CDR3 DNA reads TGTGCCAGCAGTTTTGAAGCGGGAGGATTCGATGAGCAGTTCTTC. Its protein is CASSFEAGGFDEQFF.